A few counts support the clone carrying this T cell receptor (beta chain). Its target is not known. Trimming at V came to 2 bases and at J to 4 bases, leaving 11 bases not matched to a gene. The CDR3 has 16 residues. The V gene's germline CDR1 is MGHRA and CDR2 YSYEKL. Each CDR3 protein gets one entry after TCRdb re-called the 5' RACE reads with MiXCR. The sample consists of approximately 260,000 distinct CDR3 sequences, over 15% of them appearing once. The data stem from a study of T-cell memory formation after mild COVID-19. Study-level information: Clusters of TCRs were largely donor specific. Study-level results: Pre-infection memory contained some responding clones, which suggested that cross-reactive memory had joined. From day 15 to 85, contracting clones were balanced between CD4 and CD8, whereas later expanders leaned toward CD4+.

This receptor was identified in a man aged 18 to 30 who had mild COVID-19 (a few samples of this study predate the infection). Cell type and time point are not known. The chain employs TRBV4-1 and TRBJ2-7, with 7 bases lining up with TRBD2. Specimen: PBMCs or a T cell subset sorted from them (not recorded which). The CDR3 loop reads CASSQWEGMPAYEQYF. In DNA form, the CDR3 reads TGCGCCAGCAGCCAATGGGAGGGGATGCCGGCGTACGAGCAGTACTTC.